This T cell receptor beta chain appears in the sequencing data of a study of cytomegalovirus exposure and HLA in healthy donors (TCRdb year 2017). With respect to the entire study: A later analysis indicated that the 120 or so validation repertoires were generated on the platform also employed for the 666 repertoires of the first cohort. In addition to the first cohort of about 650 subjects, a separate validation cohort of 130 or so different subjects was used. The study aimed to test whether signatures of past pathogen exposure could be identified by cataloging public T cell receptors. The study combined high-throughput TCR immunosequencing, statistical association of individual TCRs with disease status, and machine learning to predict cytomegalovirus infection status.

Overall results and qualifications from the work: In the study, around 160 TCR beta chains were listed as associated with cytomegalovirus. In both the original and validation cohorts, the classifier was reported to diagnose cytomegalovirus status with high specificity and sensitivity. While some public TCRs were present in many individuals, most TCR sequences turned up only very rarely across donors. A later analysis lacked HLA typing for the validation cohort, so it scored co-occurrence in that cohort across all 110 or so repertoires. In vitro tests confirmed that a few of the cytomegalovirus-associated TCR beta chains recognize cytomegalovirus antigens. In a later analysis, TCRs clustered in the first cohort were found to also tend to co-occur in the roughly 120 validation repertoires, with about 93% of cluster scores above 0. It was suggested by the authors that the approach could potentially be generalized to other disease states and immunological phenotypes.

Of note for this clone: Its antigen remains unidentified. No much larger clonotype is one base removed from it; base qualities were not supplied.

The donors belonged to the validation cohort of about 130 subjects, which was separate from the approximately 700-subject first cohort. The receptor library was made with the immunoSEQ multiplex PCR assay. In the paper's pipeline: A statistical classification framework was developed to diagnose cytomegalovirus status using the catalog of TCR beta chain sequences. The clones in this table, taken by TCRdb from immuneACCESS, are in-frame only. Not every clone is retained; where verified, under half of the shortfall comes from an unresolved V gene, and the cause of the rest is unknown. The D gene and trimming were derived from the DNA, and the V and J assignments and clone size from that table. Here the sample has some 290,000 clones; roughly 88% occur a single time. The ten largest clones take up approximately 0.95% of the sample. The CDR3 runs 14 amino acids, cysteine and phenylalanine included. The entry retains the CDR3 DNA only, 42 bases that are in frame from base 1. Via the germline V gene, CDR1 is KGHSH and CDR2 LQKENI. Trimming accounts for 4 bases at V and 4 bases at J, while the number of junction bases matched to no gene is 6.

Material: PBMCs. Recombination connected TRBV18 to TRBJ1-1; 7 middle bases align to TRBD1. The TCR comes from a man in his thirties or forties in good health and CMV-seronegative. The DNA is as follows: TGTGCCAGCTCACAGGGGGCAGGAGTCACTGAAGCTTTCTTT. Translated, it gives CASSQGAGVTEAFF.